These 12 T cell receptor beta chains were sequenced from one sample in a study of T cell changes during pregnancy in multiple sclerosis. Sequencing was performed with immunoSEQ multiplex PCR; in TCRdb, only in-frame clones are kept and a portion is missing. The data show around 77,000 clones, 91% seen once. The sample was peripheral blood, taken in the third trimester of pregnancy. The receptors stem from a female donor in good health, enrolled as a control in a pregnancy study.

V gene TRBV9 combines with J gene TRBJ2-7; 8 bases are shared with TRBD2. This CDR3 is 14 amino acids long. J lost 2 bases, V lost 7 bases, and 8 bases had no gene match. Germline V gene sequence: CDR1 SGDLS, CDR2 YYNGEE. The CDR3 is CASSLSGSTYEQYF. CDR3 bases: TGTGCCAGCTCCCTAAGCGGGAGTACCTACGAGCAGTACTTC. The full variable domain, rest sourced from reference TRBV9 and TRBJ2-7, is DSGVTQTPKHLITATGQRVTLRCSPRSGDLSVYWYQQSLDQGLQFLIQYYNGEERAKGNILERFSAQQFPDLHSELNLSSLELGDSALYFCASSLSGSTYEQYFGPGTRLTVT.

This chain connects TRBV6-5 to TRBJ2-7; 8 bases agree with TRBD2. CDR3 length: 15 residues. CDR1 is MNHEY and CDR2 is SVGAGI in the germline V gene. Trimming took 1 base from V and 2 from J; bases not matched to a gene: 4. In DNA form, the CDR3 reads TGTGCCAGCAGTTACTTCCCGGGACTAGCCTACGAGCAGTACTTC. It is translated as CASSYFPGLAYEQYF.

The chain recombines TRBV7-2 with TRBJ2-1; 15 bases align to TRBD2. The germline gives CDR1 SGHTA, CDR2 FQGNSA. V dropped 6 bases and J dropped 2; count of bases not matched to a gene: 8. This CDR3 spans 18 amino acids. The CDR3, as DNA: TGTGCCAGCAGAACACACGGACTAGCGGGGGGGGCCTACAATGAGCAGTTCTTC. It translates to CASRTHGLAGGAYNEQFF.

This clone was observed a few times. V is TRBV19 and J is TRBJ1-1; D gene ambiguous. This CDR3 has 14 amino acids. V lost 3 bases and J 5 bases, leaving 13 bases between the germline ends. Germline V CDR1 and CDR2: LNHDA, SQIVND (reference sequence). The CDR3 here is CASSISSGFTEAFF. The CDR3 DNA follows: TGTGCCAGTAGTATTTCGTCAGGATTTACTGAAGCTTTCTTT. Combining the CDR3 with reference TRBV19 and TRBJ1-1 gives the whole variable domain DGGITQSPKYLFRKEGQNVTLSCEQNLNHDAMYWYRQDPGQGLRLIYYSQIVNDFQKGDIAEGYSVSREKKESFPLTVTSAQKNPTAFYLCASSISSGFTEAFFGQGTRLTVV.

The chain couples TRBV20-1 to TRBJ2-7, with D unclear. The CDR3 sequence is 11 residues long. Germline-derived CDR1 and CDR2 are DFQATT and SNEGSKA (reference sequence). V lost 2 bases to trimming and J lost 4 bases, with 6 bases between them. The CDR3 DNA is TGCAGTGCTAGACAGATTTACGAGCAGTACTTC. This translates into CSARQIYEQYF.

The chain employs TRBV5-1 and TRBJ2-3, with TRBD2 identical over 12 bases. The CDR3 is 17 amino acids. CDR1 and CDR2 (germline): SGHRS, YFSETQ. V shed 4 bases, J shed 4 bases, and the junction held 10 bases outside the gene matches. The CDR3 coding sequence is TGCGCCAGCAGCCTCCGGGCTAGCGGGGGGGCCCCAGATACGCAGTATTTT. Protein: CASSLRASGGAPDTQYF.

The rearrangement joins TRBV19 to TRBJ1-4; the D is unclear. V lost 4 bases to trimming and J lost 4 bases, with 7 bases between them. Looked up from germline, CDR1 is LNHDA and CDR2 is SQIVND (reference sequence). The CDR3 is 13 amino acids. The CDR3 bases are TGTGCCAGTAGTAGCAGGTATAATGAAAAACTGTTTTTT. It yields the protein CASSSRYNEKLFF.

The chain uses TRBV6-5 and TRBJ2-3, with unresolved D. The germline V gene encodes CDR1 MNHEY and CDR2 SVGAGI. The germline V and J ends were trimmed by 4 bases and 0 bases, with 5 bases remaining between them. This CDR3 contains 13 residues. CDR3 sequence: CASSWQSTDTQYF. The CDR3 nucleotides are TGTGCCAGCAGTTGGCAGAGCACAGATACGCAGTATTTT.

The V call is TRBV6-1, the J call TRBJ1-1; tentatively, D is TRBD1 (5 bases). The germline V and J ends were trimmed by 0 bases and 6 bases, with 14 bases remaining between them. The CDR3 has 15 amino acids. CDR1 and CDR2 (germline): MNHNS, SASEGT. The CDR3 region is CASSEAQRGTPEAFF. The CDR3 DNA sequence: TGTGCCAGCAGTGAAGCGCAGCGGGGGACGCCTGAAGCTTTCTTT.

The chain links TRBV19 to TRBJ2-2; weak D call: TRBD2 (5 bases). The germline gives CDR1 LNHDA, CDR2 SQIVND (reference sequence). The CDR3 covers 15 residues. The V end was cut by 3 bases, the J end by 5 bases, with 13 bases between. CDR3 DNA: TGTGCCAGTAGTATGAGGGAAATAAGAACCGGGGAGCTGTTTTTT. Translating gives CASSMREIRTGELFF.

The rearrangement uses TRBV5-4 and TRBJ2-7; weak D call: TRBD1 (6 bases). Trimming left V 0 bases short and J 2 bases short, with 6 bases between. Germline CDR1 is SGHNT and CDR2 is YYREEE (reference sequence). CDR3 size: 13 residues. CDR3 nucleotides: TGTGCCAGCAGCTTGGACAGGGCCTACGAGCAGTACTTC. Its translation: CASSLDRAYEQYF. Full variable domain (outside the CDR3, taken from reference TRBV5-4 and TRBJ2-7): ETGVTQSPTHLIKTRGQQVTLRCSSQSGHNTVSWYQQALGQGPQFIFQYYREEENGRGNFPPRFSGLQFPNYSSELNVNALELDDSALYLCASSLDRAYEQYFGPGTRLTVT.

The rearrangement links TRBV7-9 to TRBJ1-1; D is ambiguous. The CDR3 totals 11 residues. V gave up 6 bases and J gave up 3 bases, with 5 bases separating them. Germline CDR1 SEHNR, CDR2 FQNEAQ (reference sequence). The CDR3, as DNA: TGTGCCAGCAGACGGGACACTGAAGCTTTCTTT. It yields the protein CASRRDTEAFF.